Sequencing of this TCR beta chain was carried out in a study of cytomegalovirus exposure and HLA in healthy donors. Study-wide background: A data release that came early held around 85 million unique TCRs from HLA-typed donors. Study-wide results and caveats: Earlier analysis found most TCR beta V segments productive about 87% or about 30% of the time. Upon later analysis, TCR association rates were observed to vary by HLA locus, being highest for DRB1 and lowest for HLA-C. The study reported that TCR beta sequences accurately predicted HLA-A and HLA-B alleles in most subjects.

Comments on this clone: The antigen is unknown. Distinct nucleotide sequences in the sample also encode this CDR3.

60 Vbeta and 13 Jbeta primers were used in PCR. Sequencing was performed with immunoSEQ multiplex PCR; in TCRdb, only in-frame clones are kept and a portion is missing. The repertoire includes about 250,000 clones, roughly 81% of them detected once, and 0.24% sits in the top ten. Deletions cut 4 bases from V and 4 bases from J, with 17 bases between. There are 15 residues in the CDR3. Germline CDR1 reads SGHRS; CDR2 reads YFSETQ. This clonotype was sampled from a girl aged 2 to 9 in good health and CMV-seronegative. The chain combines TRBV5-1 with TRBJ1-1; tentative D call: TRBD1 (6 bases). The material sequenced was PBMCs. The CDR3 DNA sequence: TGCGCCAGCAGCCTGCACGGGGGCGGGAGCACTGAAGCTTTCTTT. Translated, it gives CASSLHGGGSTEAFF.